This T cell receptor beta chain was captured by sequencing in a study of tumor-infiltrating lymphocytes in primary liver carcinoma (dated by TCRdb to about 2017). Regarding the study in general: The five patients, three men and two women aged 30 to 69 years, had hepatocellular carcinoma (four) or combined HCC and intrahepatic cholangiocarcinoma (one). Reproducibility between technical replicate repertoires was high, with correlation coefficients above 0.95 and mean shared-clone rates about 0.89. A total of about 35 specimens from 5 patients went through TCRbeta repertoire sequencing, namely 25 tumor regions, 5 adjacent noncancerous liver tissues and 5 peripheral blood samples. For each liver tumor, the study sampled five regions along with adjacent normal tissue and blood, and applied TCRbeta repertoire sequencing, expression microarrays and whole-exome sequencing. Samples yielded roughly 3.5 to 8 million productive TCRbeta reads; read depth did not differ significantly between tissue types. The five patients had tumors staged T1-T3 N0M0, with maximum diameters ranging from about 4 to 11 cm. To link TCRbeta repertoire diversity with the local molecular phenotype, the roughly 23 tumor region samples were profiled using Agilent mRNA microarrays.

This clonotype has only a few counts. Its antigen is still unknown. No base qualities exist here, and no much larger clone lies one base off it. A constant-region primer and ProtoScript II reverse transcriptase were used to reverse-transcribe TCRbeta-specific cDNA from 500 ng total RNA. TCRbeta libraries were built with three nested multiplex PCR rounds, a slightly modified ARM-PCR procedure. Multiplex TRBV1-TRBV30 forward primers and a Cbeta reverse primer were used in the first two PCR rounds, each of which was run for approximately 9 cycles. Sample barcodes and Illumina adapters were added in a final 25-cycle PCR with Deep VentR polymerase. Before sequencing, amplicons of 200-500 bp were gel-purified using a QIAquick gel extraction kit. The TCRbeta amplicons were sequenced with 250-bp paired-end reads on an Illumina HiSeq 2500. From the authors' description of their analysis: To recover full CDR3 sequences, reads were quality-trimmed using Trimmomatic v0.33 and paired reads were then merged using FLASH v1.2.11. V, D and J germline segments were assigned to the rearranged TCRbeta sequences by MiGEC v1.2.1b. Clonotype statistics and Shannon-Wiener diversity indices were computed with VDJtools v1.0.0. To cut down on sampling bias, every analysis after diversity analysis relied on just the 250 most abundant clonotypes from each sample. The raw public data were reprocessed by TCRdb itself: fastp quality trimming at Q25, MiXCR clonotype calling, in-frame beta chains only. Identical CDR3 protein sequences are pooled into one entry, listed with their most common genes and DNA. In this record, the V and J calls reflect TCRdb's handling and not the investigators' own analysis. This sample is represented by 70,000 to 95,000 distinct CDR3 sequences; approximately 74% of them were singletons. Clones ranked in the top ten supply 25% to 35% of the sample.

Here is what the overall study found, with its caveats: Pairs of tumor regions showed greater repertoire overlap (mean roughly 35%) than tumor-adjacent pairs (about 17%) or tumor-blood pairs (roughly 14%), which is consistent with antigen-driven expansion. With just a handful of patients in the study, the authors point out that the findings should be validated in a larger study. Compared with blood, tumors had a significantly larger share of the repertoire taken up by the top 250 clones (p = 0.039). Because only the TCR beta chain was sequenced and unpaired alpha chains were not captured, true repertoire diversity is likely underestimated. Only about 7.5-25% of top clones were present in all five regions of a tumor, suggesting spatial heterogeneity of tumor-infiltrating T cells. Because the samples were bulk and unsorted, CD4+ and CD8+ T cell repertoires could not be compared.

The CDR3, from cysteine to phenylalanine, totals 12 residues. Just the 36-base CDR3 DNA is kept, in frame starting at base 1. Based on the germline V gene, the CDR1 and CDR2 sequences are SGHRS and YFSETQ. V is shortened by 2 bases, J by 12 bases, and the region joining them spans 15 bases. Without any cell sorting, total RNA and DNA were extracted together from roughly 20-30 mg of bulk tissue using the AllPrep DNA/RNA mini kit. Between November 2015 and 2016, about 5 patients in China with histopathologically diagnosed primary liver carcinoma had their tumors surgically resected. At the time of sampling, the patients were treatment-naive and had chronic HBV infection. Five spatially separated regions were sampled per tumor: superior, inferior, left-lateral and right-lateral poles, plus the tumor centre. Histological examination found more than 90% viable tumor cells in every tumor sample. Each fresh piece of tumor and adjacent tissue was cut in two, with one half stored in RNAlater at -80 degrees C and the other half sent for histology.

This TCR was recovered from a man in his forties or fifties with primary liver carcinoma and hepatitis B virus infection. Sequencing was performed on liver tumor tissue from sampling region 4. This specimen's cell subset or site label, interpreted: tumor region T4, right-lateral pole. The rearranged segments are TRBV5-1 and TRBJ2-7, with the D segment identity uncertain. The CDR3 protein is CASSFRSPQRYF. The base sequence is TGCGCCAGCAGCTTTCGATCCCCCCAGCGGTACTTC.